These 27 T cell receptor beta chains came from one sample sequenced in a study of blood T cells in healthy people across ages. Then a second PCR, running about 6 to 12 cycles, was carried out with a sample-barcoded 5' primer and a J-beta primer mix. TCRdb analysed the 5' RACE reads with MiXCR anew, one entry per CDR3 protein. The table has about a million distinct CDR3 sequences, 45% to 50% seen once. The sample taken for sequencing was blood. Source of these receptors: a man between 25 and 39 years old in good health.

This clonotype was seen only a few times. J is TRBJ1-2 and V is TRBV7-2, with D unresolved. There are 13 residues in the CDR3. Trimming left V 1 base short and J 8 bases short, with 11 bases between. The germline gives CDR1 SGHTA, CDR2 FQGNSA. The CDR3 is CASSLERVQGYTF. The CDR3 DNA sequence: TGTGCCAGCAGCTTAGAGCGGGTACAGGGCTACACCTTC.

This clonotype has just a few counts. The genes are TRBV4-1 and TRBJ2-7, with D hard to call. This CDR3 has 14 residues. In germline, CDR1 is MGHRA, CDR2 YSYEKL. V lost 1 base to trimming and J lost 2 bases, with 9 bases between them. The CDR3 DNA follows: TGCGCCAGCAGCCAAGCGGGCAGAGCCTACGAGCAGTACTTC. Translated, it gives CASSQAGRAYEQYF.

This clonotype was observed a handful of times. The chain recombines TRBV7-2 with TRBJ2-7, with 9 bases matching TRBD2. The J call may be in error: the DNA end matches TRBJ2-4 better. Germline-derived CDR1 and CDR2 are SGHTA and FQGNSA. This CDR3 is built from 18 residues. CDR3 coding DNA: TGTGCCAGCAGCTTAGGACTCACGGCGGGGGGGCCCAGGGACATTCAGTACTTC. As protein: CASSLGLTAGGPRDIQYF.

This clonotype has a handful of counts. This chain joins TRBV12-3 or TRBV12-4 and TRBJ1-6; 10 positions match TRBD1. Losses at the gene ends were 0 bases for V and 6 bases for J; bases not matched to a gene: 2. CDR3 length equals 16 residues. The CDR3 sequence is CASSLAGTGVNSPLHF. The CDR3 region has the DNA TGTGCCAGCAGTTTAGCCGGGACAGGGGTTAATTCACCCCTCCACTTT.

This clonotype was picked up a small number of times. The chain carries TRBV12-3 or TRBV12-4 and TRBJ2-7; D may match TRBD1 or TRBD2 (5 bases each). CDR3 length equals 12 residues. V dropped 7 bases and J dropped 9 bases, with 16 bases sitting between them. The CDR3 bases are TGTGCCAGCACTCTCGGGACGACCCCGCAGTACTTC. This translates into CASTLGTTPQYF.

The rearrangement links TRBV9 to TRBJ2-7; D gene unclear. Germline assignment: CDR1 SGDLS and CDR2 YYNGEE. The CDR3 runs to 15 residues. The germline V and J ends were trimmed by 3 bases and 1 base, with 14 bases remaining between them. The CDR3 here is CASSGAAGRSYEQYF. The CDR3, as DNA: TGTGCCAGCAGCGGAGCAGCCGGACGATCCTACGAGCAGTACTTC.

In this sample, this clonotype turned up once. The chain joins TRBV7-2 to TRBJ1-5, with 9 bases lining up with TRBD1. Germline assignment: CDR1 SGHTA and CDR2 FQGNSA. V shed 5 bases and J 3 bases; nucleotides not matched to a gene: 11. The CDR3 is 17 residues long. In DNA form, the CDR3 reads TGTGCCAGCAGCCCTTCGGGGACAGGGTTCTCCAATCAGCCCCAGCATTTT. Translating gives CASSPSGTGFSNQPQHF. The whole variable domain, filled in from reference TRBV7-2 and TRBJ1-5, reads GAGVSQSPSNKVTEKGKDVELRCDPISGHTALYWYRQSLGQGLEFLIYFQGNSAPDKSGLPSDRFSAERTGGSVSTLTIQRTQQEDSAVYLCASSPSGTGFSNQPQHFGDGTRLSIL.

This clonotype showed up just once. The chain couples TRBV2 to TRBJ1-2, with D unclear. CDR1 and CDR2 (germline): SNHLY, FYNNEI. Between the trimmed V and J ends, which lost 3 bases and 8 bases, there was a span of 10 bases. The CDR3 spans 12 residues. Here the CDR3 DNA reads TGTGCCAGCAGTGACAAGCTCTTGGGCTACACCTTC. Protein product: CASSDKLLGYTF.

There are many counts of this clonotype. This chain connects TRBV20-1 to TRBJ2-7; no reliable D call. Trimming shortened V by 6 bases and J by 0 bases, and 15 bases separated the two germline ends. CDR1 and CDR2 (germline): DFQATT, SNEGSKA (reference sequence). The CDR3 loop spans 14 amino acids. The CDR3 coding sequence is TGCAGTGCGCAGCCCGACCGGAACTCCTACGAGCAGTACTTC. The encoded protein is CSAQPDRNSYEQYF.

This clonotype was seen once. The CDR3 coding sequence is TGTGCCAGCAGTTACCCCGGCAGGGGGTGGAAAGATACGCAGTATTTT. Its translation: CASSYPGRGWKDTQYF. The genes are TRBV6-2 or TRBV6-3 and TRBJ2-3; 7 nucleotides align to TRBD1. CDR3 size: 16 residues. Germline V gene sequence: CDR1 MNHEY, CDR2 SVGEGT. V shed 2 bases, J shed 5 bases, and the junction held 10 bases outside the gene matches.

This sequence joins TRBV20-1 and TRBJ2-5; D is ambiguous. In germline, CDR1 is DFQATT, CDR2 SNEGSKA (reference sequence). Trimming stripped 4 bases from V and 4 bases from J, with 4 bases between. The CDR3 covers 10 residues. The CDR3 here is CSATIETQYF. In DNA, the CDR3 is TGCAGTGCTACGATAGAGACCCAGTACTTC.

The chain uses TRBV9 and TRBJ2-7, with 10 bases matching TRBD2. The J call is doubtful: the DNA matches TRBJ2-5 better. CDR1 is SGDLS, CDR2 YYNGEE, per germline. The CDR3 has 15 amino acids. The CDR3 region has the DNA TGTGCCAGCAGCTCTAGCGGGGGCCTACATGAGACCCAGTACTTC. Translation gives CASSSSGGLHETQYF.

The genes are TRBV5-1 and TRBJ2-6; D gene ambiguous. V dropped 0 bases and J dropped 4 bases, with 8 bases sitting between them. Germline CDR1 and CDR2: SGHRS and YFSETQ. The CDR3 length is 15 residues. CDR3 in DNA: TGCGCCAGCAGCTTGGTAGAAGCCGGGGCCAACGTCCTGACTTTC. Translation: CASSLVEAGANVLTF.

V is TRBV5-1 and J is TRBJ2-5, with 8 positions matching TRBD2. The V gene end was trimmed by 0 bases and the J gene end by 2 bases; junction bases not matched to a gene: 12. Looked up from germline, CDR1 is SGHRS and CDR2 is YFSETQ. The CDR3 is 18 residues long. The CDR3 nucleotides are TGCGCCAGCAGCTTGGAAGGGGTAGCGGGGCTTGATCAAGAGACCCAGTACTTC. Translating gives CASSLEGVAGLDQETQYF.

There are a few counts of this clonotype. This could be a read error, since a much larger clone is one nucleotide away. The chain links TRBV7-2 to TRBJ1-2, with D tentatively TRBD1 (5 bases). With 5 bases removed from V and 8 bases from J, the gap between germline ends came to 15 bases. The CDR3 is 13 residues long. The V gene's germline CDR1 is SGHTA and CDR2 FQGNSA. The chain's CDR3 is CASSVGVVEGYTF. As DNA, the CDR3 is TGTGCCAGCAGCGTAGGGGTGGTGGAGGGCTACACCTTC.

A few counts support this clonotype. The chain couples TRBV24-1 to TRBJ2-3; no reliable D call. Looked up from germline, CDR1 is KGHDR and CDR2 is SFDVKD. The length of the CDR3 is 13 residues. Trimming shortened V by 1 base and J by 7 bases, and 8 bases separated the two germline ends. In DNA, the CDR3 is TGTGCCACCAGTGATTTCGGCAGTCATACGCAGTATTTT. The encoded protein is CATSDFGSHTQYF.

Worth noting for this clonotype: The junction departs from the called germline gene at one end, perhaps through a read error. This chain connects TRBV4-2 to TRBJ2-7, with D tentatively TRBD1 or TRBD2 (5 bases each). There are 14 residues in the CDR3. Germline V CDR1 and CDR2: LGHNA, YNFKEQ. The CDR3 here is CARSQGGPGNEQYF. The CDR3 coding sequence is TGTGCCCGCAGCCAAGGAGGTCCAGGGAACGAGCAGTACTTC.

The chain combines TRBV7-9 with TRBJ2-5; 7 positions agree with TRBD1. This CDR3 contains 15 residues. V lost 6 bases, J lost 2 bases, and 9 bases stayed unmatched. Looked up from germline, CDR1 is SEHNR and CDR2 is FQNEAQ (reference sequence). The CDR3 sequence is CASSLTPGQQETQYF. The CDR3, as DNA: TGTGCCAGCAGTTTAACTCCGGGACAGCAAGAGACCCAGTACTTC.

The chain carries TRBV12-3 or TRBV12-4 and TRBJ1-1, with TRBD1 matching 10 bases. After removal of 6 bases from V and 5 bases from J, the junction contained 12 bases not matched to a gene. The CDR3 totals 16 residues. CDR3 loop: CASRTRQGAVGTEAFF. In nucleotides, the CDR3 is TGTGCCAGCAGGACGAGACAGGGGGCCGTCGGAACTGAAGCTTTCTTT.

The chain employs TRBV29-1 and TRBJ2-5; perhaps TRBD1 as D (6 bases). Between the trimmed V and J ends, which lost 1 base and 3 bases, there was a span of 12 bases. The CDR3 spans 14 residues. The V gene's germline CDR1 is SQVTM and CDR2 ANQGSEA. This CDR3 is CSVEGGPSKETQYF. In DNA, the CDR3 is TGCAGCGTTGAAGGGGGGCCTTCGAAAGAGACCCAGTACTTC.

On this clonotype itself: This sequence may be a read error, since a much larger clone differs from it by one base. The V call is TRBV5-1, the J call TRBJ2-7; 11 nucleotides match TRBD2. Germline assignment: CDR1 SGHRS and CDR2 YFSETQ. The CDR3 sequence is 14 residues long. Here the CDR3 reads CTSSPTSGNNEQYF. CDR3 sequence (DNA): TGCACCAGCAGCCCGACTAGCGGGAACAATGAGCAGTACTTC.

V usage is TRBV5-1 and J usage is TRBJ2-1; 8 positions agree with TRBD1. The V segment lost 2 bases and the J segment 9 bases; nucleotides outside the gene matches: 16. CDR1 and CDR2 (germline): SGHRS, YFSETQ. The CDR3 covers 17 residues. CDR3 residues: CASSFHPPGQALSEQFF. The CDR3 DNA reads TGCGCCAGCAGCTTTCACCCACCGGGACAGGCGCTATCTGAGCAGTTCTTC.

This chain uses TRBV5-1 with TRBJ2-7; D gene uncertain. This CDR3 is 12 amino acids long. The germline gives CDR1 SGHRS, CDR2 YFSETQ. Trimming pared 2 bases from V and 5 bases from J, leaving 8 bases between. Written as DNA, the CDR3 is TGCGCCAGCAGCTTTAAGGCCGACGAGCAGTACTTC. Its protein is CASSFKADEQYF.

In its sample, this clonotype was seen once. The rearrangement joins TRBV5-1 to TRBJ2-5; tentatively, D is TRBD2 (6 bases). The CDR3 totals 15 residues. V was cut by 7 bases and J by 0 bases, with 16 bases left in between. Germline V gene data show CDR1 as SGHRS and CDR2 as YFSETQ. The CDR3 nucleotides read TGCGCCAGCGCCCGGCAGGGCGGGAACCAAGAGACCCAGTACTTC. Its translation: CASARQGGNQETQYF.

The chain is built from TRBV4-2 and TRBJ2-7, with 7 positions matching TRBD1. This CDR3 has 16 amino acids. J gave up 0 bases and V 0 bases, and 5 bases lay outside the gene matches. Germline assignment: CDR1 LGHNA and CDR2 YNFKEQ. The CDR3 sequence: CASSQEDRTSSYEQYF. As DNA, the CDR3 is TGTGCCAGCAGCCAAGAGGACAGGACGAGCTCCTACGAGCAGTACTTC.

The chain carries TRBV5-1 and TRBJ1-1; D remains unclear. V was shortened by 0 bases and J by 3 bases, with 12 bases between the two germline ends. The CDR3 loop spans 15 amino acids. Germline CDR1 SGHRS, CDR2 YFSETQ. The CDR3 bases are TGCGCCAGCAGCTTGGATTCTCCTTTGGACACTGAAGCTTTCTTT. It yields the protein CASSLDSPLDTEAFF.

This chain joins TRBV7-2 and TRBJ1-5; TRBD1 might be the D (6 bases). Trimming cost V 5 bases and J 6 bases, with 11 bases left between them. The CDR3 totals 13 residues. Germline V gene data show CDR1 as SGHTA and CDR2 as FQGNSA. DNA for the CDR3: TGTGCCAGCAGCACGCGACAGGCTCAGCCCCAGCATTTT. Its protein is CASSTRQAQPQHF.